The rows below give T cell receptor beta chains drawn from one sample of a study of blood T cells in healthy people across ages. TCRdb fed the 5' RACE reads into MiXCR, producing one record per CDR3 protein. The table lists approximately 810,000 distinct CDR3 sequences, under 40% of them singletons. Material for sequencing was blood. The receptor set was obtained from a man between 18 and 35 years old in good health. CDR3s include the opening cysteine and the closing phenylalanine or tryptophan. The order of the fields is V gene, D gene, clone size, J gene, CDR3 protein, CDR3 DNA. The D gene is left open where the match is weak. Clone sizes are given selectively: once, few, many, or a class where the clone is expanded.

v_call: TRBV12-3/TRBV12-4; d_call: NA; clone_size: NA; j_call: TRBJ1-1; cdr3_aa: CASSLSKGGGTEAFF; cdr3_nt: TGTGCCAGCAGCCTATCGAAAGGGGGTGGGACTGAAGCTTTCTTT
v_call: TRBV28; d_call: NA; clone_size: NA; j_call: TRBJ2-3; cdr3_aa: CASSTIQESTDTRYF; cdr3_nt: TGTGCCAGCAGTACCATACAGGAAAGCACAGATACGCGGTATTTT
v_call: TRBV10-3; d_call: NA; clone_size: NA; j_call: TRBJ1-1; cdr3_aa: CAISEFSSGARETEAFF; cdr3_nt: TGTGCCATCAGTGAGTTCTCTTCAGGGGCGAGGGAAACTGAAGCTTTCTTT
v_call: TRBV7-9; d_call: NA; clone_size: many; j_call: TRBJ2-1; cdr3_aa: CASSLAERLSDYNEQFF; cdr3_nt: TGTGCCAGCAGCTTAGCGGAGAGACTTTCGGATTACAATGAGCAGTTCTTC
v_call: TRBV6-6; d_call: NA; clone_size: NA; j_call: TRBJ2-1; cdr3_aa: CASMTGQETQFF; cdr3_nt: TGTGCCAGCATGACAGGACAAGAGACCCAGTTCTTC
v_call: TRBV20-1; d_call: NA; clone_size: few; j_call: TRBJ1-4; cdr3_aa: CSARGVAVEEKLFF; cdr3_nt: TGCAGTGCTAGAGGGGTGGCAGTGGAGGAAAAACTGTTTTTT
v_call: TRBV29-1; d_call: NA; clone_size: many; j_call: TRBJ2-5; cdr3_aa: CSVDLGRGTQETQYF; cdr3_nt: TGCAGCGTTGATCTGGGCAGGGGAACTCAAGAGACCCAGTACTTC
v_call: TRBV4-2; d_call: NA; clone_size: NA; j_call: TRBJ2-6; cdr3_aa: CASSQVGTGANVLTF; cdr3_nt: TGTGCCAGCAGCCAAGTAGGTACTGGGGCCAACGTCCTGACTTTC
v_call: TRBV5-5; d_call: NA; clone_size: few; j_call: TRBJ2-1; cdr3_aa: CASSWGVGSYNEQFF; cdr3_nt: TGTGCCAGCAGCTGGGGCGTCGGGTCCTACAATGAGCAGTTCTTC
v_call: TRBV2; d_call: NA; clone_size: NA; j_call: TRBJ2-2; cdr3_aa: CASSDWDTGELFF; cdr3_nt: TGTGCCAGCAGTGATTGGGACACCGGGGAGCTGTTTTTT
v_call: TRBV20-1; d_call: TRBD1; clone_size: few; j_call: TRBJ2-7; cdr3_aa: CSANPTTGDSSYEQYF; cdr3_nt: TGCAGTGCTAACCCCACGACCGGGGACAGCTCCTACGAGCAGTACTTC
v_call: TRBV7-6; d_call: TRBD2; clone_size: few; j_call: TRBJ2-3; cdr3_aa: CASSHKWGGGTDTQYF; cdr3_nt: TGTGCCAGCAGCCATAAATGGGGAGGGGGCACAGATACGCAGTATTTT
v_call: TRBV7-2; d_call: NA; clone_size: NA; j_call: TRBJ2-2; cdr3_aa: CASSLPGGQGGELFF; cdr3_nt: TGTGCCAGCAGCTTACCGGGGGGCCAAGGCGGGGAGCTGTTTTTT
v_call: TRBV28; d_call: NA; clone_size: many; j_call: TRBJ2-1; cdr3_aa: CASSLRGGYDEQFF; cdr3_nt: TGTGCCAGCAGTTTGCGTGGGGGATACGATGAGCAGTTCTTC
v_call: TRBV29-1; d_call: NA; clone_size: many; j_call: TRBJ2-1; cdr3_aa: CSVERGREQFF; cdr3_nt: TGCAGCGTTGAAAGGGGACGCGAGCAGTTCTTC
v_call: TRBV11-2; d_call: NA; clone_size: NA; j_call: TRBJ2-7; cdr3_aa: CASSVGPGSLYGQYF; cdr3_nt: TGTGCCAGCAGCGTGGGCCCTGGGTCTTTATACGGGCAGTACTTC
v_call: TRBV6-5; d_call: NA; clone_size: NA; j_call: TRBJ2-1; cdr3_aa: CASSTTHGGSTYNEQFF; cdr3_nt: TGTGCCAGCAGTACTACTCACGGAGGGTCAACCTACAATGAGCAGTTCTTC
v_call: TRBV4-3; d_call: TRBD1; clone_size: many; j_call: TRBJ2-4; cdr3_aa: CASSQGVRDSYLGLNIQYF; cdr3_nt: TGCGCCAGCAGCCAAGGGGTCCGGGACAGCTACCTCGGGTTGAACATTCAGTACTTC
v_call: TRBV2; d_call: TRBD2; clone_size: NA; j_call: TRBJ2-7; cdr3_aa: CASSEGERESYEQYF; cdr3_nt: TGTGCCAGCAGTGAGGGCGAGCGGGAGTCCTACGAGCAGTACTTC
v_call: TRBV28; d_call: NA; clone_size: few; j_call: TRBJ2-7; cdr3_aa: CASSLAGQPYEQYF; cdr3_nt: TGTGCCAGCAGTTTAGCGGGACAGCCCTACGAGCAGTACTTC
v_call: TRBV6-2/TRBV6-3; d_call: NA; clone_size: once; j_call: TRBJ2-1; cdr3_aa: CASGYFDGSYNEQFF; cdr3_nt: TGTGCCAGCGGTTACTTCGATGGTAGCTACAATGAGCAGTTCTTC
v_call: TRBV20-1; d_call: NA; clone_size: few; j_call: TRBJ1-2; cdr3_aa: CSARIRDSRYHGRGYTF; cdr3_nt: TGCAGTGCTAGGATCCGAGACAGCCGCTACCACGGGCGCGGCTACACCTTC
v_call: TRBV20-1; d_call: NA; clone_size: NA; j_call: TRBJ1-4; cdr3_aa: CSAIRVPKEKLFF; cdr3_nt: TGCAGTGCTATCCGGGTCCCCAAGGAAAAACTGTTTTTT
v_call: TRBV15; d_call: NA; clone_size: NA; j_call: TRBJ1-4; cdr3_aa: CATSRGAGRAEKLFF; cdr3_nt: TGTGCCACCAGCAGAGGCGCGGGACGAGCTGAAAAACTGTTTTTT
v_call: TRBV12-3/TRBV12-4; d_call: NA; clone_size: many; j_call: TRBJ1-4; cdr3_aa: CASSLNGRGNEKLFF; cdr3_nt: TGTGCCAGCAGTTTGAATGGGCGGGGGAATGAAAAACTGTTTTTT
v_call: TRBV5-1; d_call: NA; clone_size: NA; j_call: TRBJ1-1; cdr3_aa: CASSVDFMNTEAFF; cdr3_nt: TGCGCCAGCAGCGTCGACTTTATGAACACTGAAGCTTTCTTT
v_call: TRBV12-3/TRBV12-4; d_call: NA; clone_size: many; j_call: TRBJ1-5; cdr3_aa: CASRRGRANQPQHF; cdr3_nt: TGTGCCAGCAGGCGAGGGAGGGCGAATCAGCCCCAGCATTTT
v_call: TRBV6-5; d_call: NA; clone_size: few; j_call: TRBJ1-2; cdr3_aa: CASKSPGRIYGYTF; cdr3_nt: TGTGCCAGCAAATCCCCCGGACGCATCTATGGCTACACCTTC
v_call: TRBV7-2; d_call: NA; clone_size: few; j_call: TRBJ2-5; cdr3_aa: CASSLDPLNEQYF; cdr3_nt: TGTGCCAGCAGCTTAGACCCCCTAAATGAGCAGTACTTC
v_call: TRBV29-1; d_call: TRBD1; clone_size: few; j_call: TRBJ2-1; cdr3_aa: CSVGRDSRYNEQFF; cdr3_nt: TGCAGCGTTGGCCGGGACAGCCGGTACAATGAGCAGTTCTTC
v_call: TRBV29-1; d_call: NA; clone_size: few; j_call: TRBJ1-2; cdr3_aa: CSAGSEASFDRNYGYTF; cdr3_nt: TGCAGCGCAGGTTCTGAAGCGAGTTTCGACAGAAACTATGGCTACACCTTC
v_call: TRBV7-3; d_call: TRBD2; clone_size: few; j_call: TRBJ2-3; cdr3_aa: CASSSSGGVITDTQYF; cdr3_nt: TGTGCCAGCAGCTCCAGCGGGGGGGTAATCACAGATACGCAGTATTTT
v_call: TRBV12-3/TRBV12-4; d_call: NA; clone_size: few; j_call: TRBJ1-5; cdr3_aa: CASSLYRDGRISNQPQHF; cdr3_nt: TGTGCCAGCAGTTTATACAGGGATGGGAGAATTAGCAATCAGCCCCAGCATTTT
v_call: TRBV30; d_call: NA; clone_size: NA; j_call: TRBJ2-3; cdr3_aa: CAWATVAGFTDTQYF; cdr3_nt: TGTGCCTGGGCGACAGTGGCCGGGTTCACAGATACGCAGTATTTT
v_call: TRBV6-5; d_call: NA; clone_size: NA; j_call: TRBJ2-7; cdr3_aa: CASSYSRVTYNEQYF; cdr3_nt: TGTGCCAGCAGTTACTCGAGGGTAACCTACAATGAGCAGTACTTC
v_call: TRBV27; d_call: NA; clone_size: NA; j_call: TRBJ1-5; cdr3_aa: CASRGSGLINQPQHF; cdr3_nt: TGTGCCAGCAGGGGATCGGGGCTCATTAATCAGCCCCAGCATTTT
v_call: TRBV7-9; d_call: NA; clone_size: NA; j_call: TRBJ2-5; cdr3_aa: CASSSRAGNGETQYF; cdr3_nt: TGTGCCAGCAGCTCCCGGGCAGGGAATGGGGAGACCCAGTACTTC
v_call: TRBV24-1; d_call: TRBD2; clone_size: few; j_call: TRBJ2-5; cdr3_aa: CATSDSRGLAGGQETQYF; cdr3_nt: TGTGCCACCAGTGACTCCAGAGGACTAGCGGGGGGCCAAGAGACCCAGTACTTC
v_call: TRBV20-1; d_call: TRBD2; clone_size: few; j_call: TRBJ2-3; cdr3_aa: CSASSGGPRDTQYF; cdr3_nt: TGCAGTGCCTCGAGCGGGGGGCCTCGGGATACGCAGTATTTT
v_call: TRBV21-1; d_call: NA; clone_size: once; j_call: TRBJ1-2; cdr3_aa: CASSKWGGGAGGGYTF; cdr3_nt: NA
v_call: TRBV6-5; d_call: NA; clone_size: NA; j_call: TRBJ2-2; cdr3_aa: CASRPDSYANTGELFF; cdr3_nt: TGTGCCAGCAGGCCGGACAGCTACGCGAACACCGGGGAGCTGTTTTTT
v_call: TRBV25-1; d_call: TRBD2; clone_size: once; j_call: TRBJ2-1; cdr3_aa: CASSEISGRAYEQFF; cdr3_nt: TGTGCCAGCAGTGAGATTAGCGGGAGGGCCTATGAGCAGTTCTTC
v_call: TRBV4-2; d_call: TRBD1; clone_size: few; j_call: TRBJ2-6; cdr3_aa: CASSQVREGATQGANVLTF; cdr3_nt: TGTGCCAGCAGCCAAGTTCGCGAGGGGGCAACCCAGGGGGCCAACGTCCTGACTTTC
v_call: TRBV20-1; d_call: NA; clone_size: once; j_call: TRBJ2-5; cdr3_aa: CSARDGADSQETQYF; cdr3_nt: TGCAGTGCTAGAGATGGGGCGGACAGTCAAGAGACCCAGTACTTC
v_call: TRBV29-1; d_call: TRBD2; clone_size: NA; j_call: TRBJ2-3; cdr3_aa: CSVGASGVQDTQYF; cdr3_nt: TGCAGCGTGGGGGCTAGCGGGGTCCAAGATACGCAGTATTTT
v_call: TRBV27; d_call: NA; clone_size: NA; j_call: TRBJ2-7; cdr3_aa: CASSLAPGSEQYF; cdr3_nt: TGTGCCAGCAGTTTAGCGCCAGGGTCGGAGCAGTACTTC
v_call: TRBV20-1; d_call: TRBD2; clone_size: few; j_call: TRBJ2-1; cdr3_aa: CSARDGTSVDNEQFF; cdr3_nt: TGCAGTGCTAGAGACGGGACTAGCGTCGACAATGAGCAGTTCTTC
v_call: TRBV10-3; d_call: TRBD1; clone_size: many; j_call: TRBJ1-2; cdr3_aa: CAISGAPDRVDGYTF; cdr3_nt: TGTGCCATCAGTGGAGCACCGGACAGGGTAGATGGCTACACCTTC
v_call: TRBV3-1; d_call: NA; clone_size: few; j_call: TRBJ1-2; cdr3_aa: CASSQGVAYGYTF; cdr3_nt: TGTGCCAGCAGCCAAGGGGTAGCCTATGGCTACACCTTC
v_call: TRBV3-1; d_call: NA; clone_size: NA; j_call: TRBJ2-5; cdr3_aa: CASSPPRGGETQYF; cdr3_nt: TGTGCCAGCAGCCCCCCGAGGGGAGGAGAGACCCAGTACTTC
v_call: TRBV2; d_call: NA; clone_size: few; j_call: TRBJ1-1; cdr3_aa: CARGGRRDTEAFF; cdr3_nt: TGTGCCAGGGGGGGACGAAGGGACACTGAAGCTTTCTTT
v_call: TRBV28; d_call: TRBD1; clone_size: NA; j_call: TRBJ2-7; cdr3_aa: CASRPGTEYNEQYF; cdr3_nt: TGTGCCAGCAGACCCGGGACAGAATACAATGAGCAGTACTTC
v_call: TRBV28; d_call: NA; clone_size: few; j_call: TRBJ2-7; cdr3_aa: CASSFAGDYEQYF; cdr3_nt: TGTGCCAGCAGTTTTGCGGGTGACTACGAGCAGTACTTC